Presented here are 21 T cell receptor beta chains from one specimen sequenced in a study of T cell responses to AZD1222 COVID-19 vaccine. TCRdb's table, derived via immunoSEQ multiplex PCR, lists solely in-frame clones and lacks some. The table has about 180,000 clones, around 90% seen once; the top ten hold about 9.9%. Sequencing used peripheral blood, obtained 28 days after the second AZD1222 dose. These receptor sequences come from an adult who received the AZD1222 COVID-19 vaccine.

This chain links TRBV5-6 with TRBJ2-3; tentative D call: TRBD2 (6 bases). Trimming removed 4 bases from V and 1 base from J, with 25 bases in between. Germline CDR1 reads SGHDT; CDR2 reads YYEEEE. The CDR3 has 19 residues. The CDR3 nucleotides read TGTGCCAGCAGCGAATACTTTTCGGGGGATCCCCTCGGCACAGATACGCAGTATTTT. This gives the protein CASSEYFSGDPLGTDTQYF.

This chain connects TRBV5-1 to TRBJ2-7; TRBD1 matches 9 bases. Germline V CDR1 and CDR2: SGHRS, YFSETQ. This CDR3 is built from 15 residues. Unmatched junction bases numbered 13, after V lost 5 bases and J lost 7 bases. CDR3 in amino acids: CASSQLQGAFLEQYF. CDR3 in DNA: TGCGCCAGCAGTCAATTACAGGGGGCTTTCTTGGAGCAGTACTTC. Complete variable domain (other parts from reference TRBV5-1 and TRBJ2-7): KAGVTQTPRYLIKTRGQQVTLSCSPISGHRSVSWYQQTPGQGLQFLFEYFSETQRNKGNFPGRFSGRQFSNSRSEMNVSTLELGDSALYLCASSQLQGAFLEQYFGPGTRLTVT.

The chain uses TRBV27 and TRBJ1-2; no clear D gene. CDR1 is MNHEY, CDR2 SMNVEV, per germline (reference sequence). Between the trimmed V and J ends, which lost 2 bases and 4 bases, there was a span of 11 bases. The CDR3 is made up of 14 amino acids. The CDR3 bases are TGTGCCAGCAGTTTAGTTGGGATGGGCTATGGCTACACCTTC. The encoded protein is CASSLVGMGYGYTF.

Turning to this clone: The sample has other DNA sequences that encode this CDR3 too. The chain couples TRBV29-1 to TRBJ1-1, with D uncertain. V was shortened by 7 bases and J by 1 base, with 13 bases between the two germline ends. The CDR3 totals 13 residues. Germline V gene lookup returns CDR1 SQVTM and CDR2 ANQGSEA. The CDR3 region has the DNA TGCAGCGCATCGACGGGAGGGAACACTGAAGCTTTCTTT. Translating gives CSASTGGNTEAFF.

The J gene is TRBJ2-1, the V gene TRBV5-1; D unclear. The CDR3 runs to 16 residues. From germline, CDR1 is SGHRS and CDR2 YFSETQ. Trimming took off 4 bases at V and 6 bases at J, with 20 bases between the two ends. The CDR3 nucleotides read TGCGCCAGCAGCCTCCACTATGATCCCCCTGTCAATGAGCAGTTCTTC. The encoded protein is CASSLHYDPPVNEQFF.

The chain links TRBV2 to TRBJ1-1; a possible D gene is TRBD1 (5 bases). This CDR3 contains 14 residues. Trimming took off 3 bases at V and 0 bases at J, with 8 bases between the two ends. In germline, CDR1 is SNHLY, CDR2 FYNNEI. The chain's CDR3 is CASSDRVMNTEAFF. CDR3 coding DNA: TGTGCCAGCAGTGACAGGGTCATGAACACTGAAGCTTTCTTT.

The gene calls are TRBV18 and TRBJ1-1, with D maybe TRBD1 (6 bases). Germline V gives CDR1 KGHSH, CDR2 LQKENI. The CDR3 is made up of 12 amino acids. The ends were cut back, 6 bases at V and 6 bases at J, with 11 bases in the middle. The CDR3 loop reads CASSPGGAEAFF. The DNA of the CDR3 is TGTGCCAGCTCCCCCGGGGGCGCTGAAGCTTTCTTT.

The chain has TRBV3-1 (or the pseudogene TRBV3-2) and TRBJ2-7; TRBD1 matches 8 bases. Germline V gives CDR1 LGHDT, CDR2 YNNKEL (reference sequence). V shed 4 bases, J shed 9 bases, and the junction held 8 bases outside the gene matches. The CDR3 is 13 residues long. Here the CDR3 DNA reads TGTGCCAGCAGCCTAGGCCAGGGGGCAGGGCAGTACTTC. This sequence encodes CASSLGQGAGQYF.

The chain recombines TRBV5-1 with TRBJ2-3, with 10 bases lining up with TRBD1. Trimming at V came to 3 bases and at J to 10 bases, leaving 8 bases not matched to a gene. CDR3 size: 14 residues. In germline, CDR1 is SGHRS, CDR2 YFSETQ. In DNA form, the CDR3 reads TGCGCCAGCAGCTCGACCCAAGGGACAGGGGCGCAGTATTTT. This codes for CASSSTQGTGAQYF.

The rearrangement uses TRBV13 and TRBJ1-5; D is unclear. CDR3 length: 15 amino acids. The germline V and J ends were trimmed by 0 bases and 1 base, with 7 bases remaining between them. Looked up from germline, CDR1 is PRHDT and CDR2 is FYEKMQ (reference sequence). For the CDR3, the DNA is TGTGCCAGCAGCTTAGGCCAGATGAGCAATCAGCCCCAGCATTTT. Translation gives CASSLGQMSNQPQHF.

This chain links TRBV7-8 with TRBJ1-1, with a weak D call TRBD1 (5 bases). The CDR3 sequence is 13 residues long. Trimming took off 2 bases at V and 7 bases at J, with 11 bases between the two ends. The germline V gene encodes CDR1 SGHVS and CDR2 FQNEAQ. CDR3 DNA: TGTGCCAGCAGCTTATCAGGGTTTGTTGAAGCTTTCTTT. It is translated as CASSLSGFVEAFF.

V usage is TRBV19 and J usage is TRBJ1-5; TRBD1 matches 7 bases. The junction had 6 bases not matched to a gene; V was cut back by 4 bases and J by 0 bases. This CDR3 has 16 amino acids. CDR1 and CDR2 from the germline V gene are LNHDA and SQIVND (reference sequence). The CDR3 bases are TGTGCCAGTAGTACCTTCCGACAGGGTAGCAATCAGCCCCAGCATTTT. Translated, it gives CASSTFRQGSNQPQHF.

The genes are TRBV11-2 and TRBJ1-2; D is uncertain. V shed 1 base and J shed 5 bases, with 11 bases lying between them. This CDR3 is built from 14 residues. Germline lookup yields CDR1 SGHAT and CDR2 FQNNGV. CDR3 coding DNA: TGTGCCAGCAGCTTAGGGGCCGCGAGATATGGCTACACCTTC. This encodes CASSLGAARYGYTF.

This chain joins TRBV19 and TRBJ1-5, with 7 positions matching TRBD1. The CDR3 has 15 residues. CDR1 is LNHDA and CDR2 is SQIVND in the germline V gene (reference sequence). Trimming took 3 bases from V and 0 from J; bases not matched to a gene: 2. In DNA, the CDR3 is TGTGCCAGTAGTATCGGGACAGCTAGCAATCAGCCCCAGCATTTT. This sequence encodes CASSIGTASNQPQHF. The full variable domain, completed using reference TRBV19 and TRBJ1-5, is DGGITQSPKYLFRKEGQNVTLSCEQNLNHDAMYWYRQDPGQGLRLIYYSQIVNDFQKGDIAEGYSVSREKKESFPLTVTSAQKNPTAFYLCASSIGTASNQPQHFGDGTRLSIL.

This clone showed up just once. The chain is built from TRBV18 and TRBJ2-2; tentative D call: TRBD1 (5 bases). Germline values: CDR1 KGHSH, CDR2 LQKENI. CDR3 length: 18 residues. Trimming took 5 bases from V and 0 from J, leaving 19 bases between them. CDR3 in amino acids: CASSTRVGPLPNTGELFF. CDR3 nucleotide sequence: TGTGCCAGCTCAACCCGTGTGGGGCCGCTCCCGAACACCGGGGAGCTGTTTTTT.

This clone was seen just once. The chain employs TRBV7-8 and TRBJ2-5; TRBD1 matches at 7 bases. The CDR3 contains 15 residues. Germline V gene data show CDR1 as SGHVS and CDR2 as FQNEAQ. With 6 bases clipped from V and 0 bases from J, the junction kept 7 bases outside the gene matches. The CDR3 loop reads CASSLTGLYQETQYF. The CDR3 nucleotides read TGTGCCAGCAGTCTGACAGGGCTGTACCAAGAGACCCAGTACTTC.

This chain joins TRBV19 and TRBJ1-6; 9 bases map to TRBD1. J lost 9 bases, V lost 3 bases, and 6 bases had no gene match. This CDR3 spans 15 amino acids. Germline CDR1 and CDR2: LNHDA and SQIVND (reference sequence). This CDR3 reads CASSIRTGASSPLHF. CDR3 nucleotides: TGTGCCAGTAGTATCCGGACAGGGGCGAGTTCACCCCTCCACTTT.

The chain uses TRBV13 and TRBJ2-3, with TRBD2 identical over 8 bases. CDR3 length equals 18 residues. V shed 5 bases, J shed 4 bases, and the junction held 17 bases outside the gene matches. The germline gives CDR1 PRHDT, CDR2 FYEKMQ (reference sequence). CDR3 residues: CASSPWRSGGPFADTQYF. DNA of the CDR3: TGTGCCAGCAGCCCCTGGAGAAGCGGGGGCCCATTCGCAGATACGCAGTATTTT.

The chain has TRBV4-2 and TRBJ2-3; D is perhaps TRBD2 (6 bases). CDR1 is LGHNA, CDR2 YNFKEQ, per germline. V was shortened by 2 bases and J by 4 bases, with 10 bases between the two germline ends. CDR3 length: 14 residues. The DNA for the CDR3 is TGTGCCAGCAGCCAACCCACGGGGGCAGATACGCAGTATTTT. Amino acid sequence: CASSQPTGADTQYF.

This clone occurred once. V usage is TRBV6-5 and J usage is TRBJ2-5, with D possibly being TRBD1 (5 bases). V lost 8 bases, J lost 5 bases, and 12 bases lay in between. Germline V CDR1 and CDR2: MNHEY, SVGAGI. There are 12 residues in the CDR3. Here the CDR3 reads CASRRAGETQYF. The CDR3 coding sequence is TGTGCCAGCCGTAGGGCAGGGGAGACCCAGTACTTC.

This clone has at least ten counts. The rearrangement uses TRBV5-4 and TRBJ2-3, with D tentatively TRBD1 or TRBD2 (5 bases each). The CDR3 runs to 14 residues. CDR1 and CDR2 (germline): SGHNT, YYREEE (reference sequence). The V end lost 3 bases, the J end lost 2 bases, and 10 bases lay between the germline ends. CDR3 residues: CASSWDPNTDTQYF. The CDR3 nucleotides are TGTGCCAGCAGCTGGGACCCGAACACAGATACGCAGTATTTT.